Presented here are 13 T cell receptor beta chains from one specimen sequenced in a study of T cell responses to AZD1222 COVID-19 vaccine. Profiled with immunoSEQ multiplex PCR; TCRdb holds only in-frame clones, not every one. The profile shows tens of thousands of clones, 60% to 85% of them singletons. Sample: peripheral blood, taken on day 0 of AZD1222 vaccination. These TCRs come from an adult in good health.

The rearrangement joins TRBV15 to TRBJ2-1; the match to TRBD2 covers 8 bases. Looked up from germline, CDR1 is LNHNV and CDR2 is YYDKDF (reference sequence). There are 15 residues in the CDR3. Trimming at V came to 1 base and at J to 9 bases, leaving 8 bases not matched to a gene. The CDR3 DNA reads as TGTGCCACCAGCAGAGCGCCAGCGGGAGTTGTTGAGCAGTTCTTC. This gives the protein CATSRAPAGVVEQFF.

J is TRBJ2-7 and V is TRBV30; D not certain. CDR1 and CDR2 (germline): GTSNPN, SVGIG (reference sequence). This CDR3 spans 13 amino acids. Trimming pared 0 bases from V and 2 bases from J, leaving 8 bases between. CDR3 region: CAWSVQGTYEQYF. The CDR3 nucleotides read TGTGCCTGGAGTGTACAAGGGACCTACGAGCAGTACTTC.

The chain employs TRBV9 and TRBJ2-3; D not resolved. CDR3 length: 16 amino acids. Germline V gene data show CDR1 as SGDLS and CDR2 as YYNGEE. Trimming pared 0 bases from V and 2 bases from J, leaving 13 bases between. CDR3 nucleotide sequence: TGTGCCAGCAGCGTAGAAACAGTTTATTCCACAGATACGCAGTATTTT. It encodes CASSVETVYSTDTQYF.

V gene TRBV9 combines with J gene TRBJ1-4; no reliable D call. The CDR3 extends over 15 amino acids. CDR1 SGDLS and CDR2 YYNGEE come from the germline V gene. V lost 4 bases and J lost 3, with 13 bases in between. In nucleotides, the CDR3 is TGTGCCAGCAGCCCCCGACCGCAGGCTAATGAAAAACTGTTTTTT. Translated, it gives CASSPRPQANEKLFF.

The chain recombines TRBV28 with TRBJ2-3; 14 positions match TRBD2. J gave up 2 bases and V 4 bases, and 8 bases lay outside the gene matches. Looked up from germline, CDR1 is MDHEN and CDR2 is SYDVKM. The CDR3 is 18 amino acids. The CDR3 region has the DNA TGTGCCAGCAGTTCCTCCGGACTAGCGGGAGGTAACACAGATACGCAGTATTTT. This translates into CASSSSGLAGGNTDTQYF.

The J gene is TRBJ1-1, the V gene TRBV27; D not resolved. Germline CDR1 MNHEY, CDR2 SMNVEV (reference sequence). The V end was cut by 3 bases, the J end by 2 bases, with 13 bases between. The CDR3 has 15 amino acids. This chain's CDR3 is CASSLRGSVNTEAFF. The CDR3 DNA reads as TGTGCCAGCAGTTTGAGAGGGAGCGTTAACACTGAAGCTTTCTTT.

The table lists this clone with a count of one. The CDR3 DNA follows: TGCAGTGCTAGTCGGGGGGGGGCTCTCCAAGAGACCCAGTACTTC. Its protein is CSASRGGALQETQYF. V and J are TRBV20-1 and TRBJ2-5, with TRBD2 matching over 8 bases. This CDR3 has 15 amino acids. V trimming: 3 bases; J trimming: 1 base; junction bases outside the gene matches: 7. CDR1 is DFQATT, CDR2 SNEGSKA, per germline (reference sequence).

This clone was seen only a few times. The chain employs TRBV6-5 and TRBJ1-1, with unresolved D. CDR1 and CDR2 from the germline V gene are MNHEY and SVGAGI. The CDR3 spans 13 residues. The V and J ends lost 6 bases and 0 bases respectively, with 8 bases between them. The CDR3 DNA is TGTGCCAGCAGACTCCTTGTGAACACTGAAGCTTTCTTT. Residues: CASRLLVNTEAFF.

This clone was detected once. This CDR3 reads CSGLGQGGTEAFF. For the CDR3, the DNA is TGCAGCGGGCTAGGGCAGGGAGGCACTGAAGCTTTCTTT. The genes are TRBV29-1 and TRBJ1-1, with a weak D call TRBD1 (5 bases). Germline CDR1 and CDR2: SQVTM and ANQGSEA. V was clipped by 7 bases and J by 4 bases, with 16 bases between them. The CDR3 loop spans 13 amino acids.

The CDR3 sequence is CASSLENTGELFF. Written as DNA, the CDR3 is TGTGCCAGCAGTCTAGAAAACACCGGGGAGCTGTTTTTT. The J gene is TRBJ2-2, the V gene TRBV6-5; D uncertain. CDR1 is MNHEY and CDR2 is SVGAGI in the germline V gene. V was trimmed by 5 bases and J by 2 bases, leaving 6 bases between them. There are 13 residues in the CDR3.

The chain combines TRBV7-9 with TRBJ1-2; D not certain. Deletions cut 7 bases from V and 2 bases from J, with 11 bases between. CDR3 length equals 13 residues. Looked up from germline, CDR1 is SEHNR and CDR2 is FQNEAQ (reference sequence). The CDR3 region has the DNA TGTGCCAGCACCTCTACAGAAAACTATGGCTACACCTTC. Protein product: CASTSTENYGYTF.

The chain has TRBV9 and TRBJ2-3; D gene unclear. Germline assignment: CDR1 SGDLS and CDR2 YYNGEE. V was shortened by 0 bases and J by 0 bases, with 11 bases between the two germline ends. The CDR3 is made up of 16 amino acids. This CDR3 reads CASSVEAGTSTDTQYF. The CDR3 bases are TGTGCCAGCAGCGTAGAGGCAGGCACGAGCACAGATACGCAGTATTTT. Variable domain in full (rest from reference TRBV9 and TRBJ2-3): DSGVTQTPKHLITATGQRVTLRCSPRSGDLSVYWYQQSLDQGLQFLIQYYNGEERAKGNILERFSAQQFPDLHSELNLSSLELGDSALYFCASSVEAGTSTDTQYFGPGTRLTVL.

The rearrangement links TRBV7-2 to TRBJ2-7, with TRBD2 as a possible D gene (7 bases). The germline gives CDR1 SGHTA, CDR2 FQGNSA. This CDR3 has 14 amino acids. The V end was cut by 9 bases, the J end by 4 bases, with 19 bases between. DNA for the CDR3: TGTGCCAGTACGCTCCGGGGGCGGGAGTACGAGCAGTACTTC. Translation: CASTLRGREYEQYF.